This TCR beta chain is from a study of identical twins. In this sample, this clonotype turned up a few times. The antigen is not known. Using its own MiXCR run on the 5' RACE reads, TCRdb lists one record per CDR3 protein. The table lists hundreds of thousands of distinct CDR3 sequences, more than 20% of them singletons. Study outcomes and limitations: With abundant cord blood beta clonotypes, insertions were fewer; memory repertoires showed no such pattern.

The sample was also reused in another study, on yellow fever vaccine responses in identical twins.

The source is a woman under 30 in good health. Sequencing was performed on CD4+ T cells sorted from blood.

The CDR3 DNA reads TGTGCCAGCAGCGTAGATGGCGGCACAGATACGCAGTATTTT. As protein: CASSVDGGTDTQYF. The chain employs TRBV9 and TRBJ2-3; no clear D gene. V was cut by 0 bases and J by 1 base, with 6 bases left in between. CDR3 length: 14 amino acids. Germline values: CDR1 SGDLS, CDR2 YYNGEE.